The T cell receptor (beta chain) described here comes from a study of T cell changes during pregnancy in multiple sclerosis. This CDR3 is built from 14 residues. Germline V lookup: CDR1 SQVTM, CDR2 ANQGSEA. V lost 7 bases and J lost 0, with 12 bases in between. The data were produced by immunoSEQ multiplex PCR, yet TCRdb's version contains in-frame clones alone and is incomplete. The sample consists of about 110,000 clones, roughly nine tenths of them appearing once. This TCR was recovered from a female donor with multiple sclerosis, enrolled in a pregnancy study. V gene TRBV29-1 combines with J gene TRBJ1-4; D unresolved. The sequencing used peripheral blood, collected before pregnancy. As DNA, the CDR3 is TGCAGCGCACTGCGAGAGGCAACTAATGAAAAACTGTTTTTT. Translated: CSALREATNEKLFF.